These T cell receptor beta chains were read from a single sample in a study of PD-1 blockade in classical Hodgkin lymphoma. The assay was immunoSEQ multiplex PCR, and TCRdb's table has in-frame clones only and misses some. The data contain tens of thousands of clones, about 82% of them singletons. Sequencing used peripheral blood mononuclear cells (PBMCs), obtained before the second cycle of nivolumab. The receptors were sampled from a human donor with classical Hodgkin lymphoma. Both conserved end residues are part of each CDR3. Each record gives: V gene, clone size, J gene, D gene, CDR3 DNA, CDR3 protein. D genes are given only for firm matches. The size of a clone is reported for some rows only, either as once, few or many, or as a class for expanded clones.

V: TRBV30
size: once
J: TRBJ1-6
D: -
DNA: TGTGCCTGGAGTGCAGGGACCAACTCACCCCTCCACTTT
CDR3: CAWSAGTNSPLHF

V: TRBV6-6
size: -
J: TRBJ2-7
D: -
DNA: TGTGCCAGCAGTTATGGGGTGACTAGCTCCTACGAGCAGTACTTC
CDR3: CASSYGVTSSYEQYF

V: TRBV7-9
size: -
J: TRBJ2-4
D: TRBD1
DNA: TGTGCCAGCACTAACTTCCGGGACAGGGGAAACATTCAGTACTTC
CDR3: CASTNFRDRGNIQYF

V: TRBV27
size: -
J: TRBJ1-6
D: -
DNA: TGTGCCAGCAGTCAACAGGGTACACCTATAATGGGTAATTCACCCCTCCACTTT
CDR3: CASSQQGTPIMGNSPLHF

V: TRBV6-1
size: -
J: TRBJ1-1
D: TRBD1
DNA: TGTGCCAGCAGTACTCAGCCGGGACAGGCGACCAAAGCTTTCTTT
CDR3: CASSTQPGQATKAFF

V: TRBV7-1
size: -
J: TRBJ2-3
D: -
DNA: TGTGCCAGCAGCTACACAGATACGCAGTATTTT
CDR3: CASSYTDTQYF

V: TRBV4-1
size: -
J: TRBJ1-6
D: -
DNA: TGCGCCAGCAGCCAAGGGGGGGTTGCCTATAATTCACCCCTCCACTTT
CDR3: CASSQGGVAYNSPLHF

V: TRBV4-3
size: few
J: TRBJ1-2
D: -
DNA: TGCGCCAGCAGCCAAGATCTCCAGGCAAACTATGGCTACACCTTC
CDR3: CASSQDLQANYGYTF

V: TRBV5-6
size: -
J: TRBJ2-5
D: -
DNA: TGTGCCAGCAGCCCTAGGGGGTCGCAAGAGACCCAGTACTTC
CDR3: CASSPRGSQETQYF

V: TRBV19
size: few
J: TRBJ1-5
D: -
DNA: TGTGCCAGTAGTTCCCCGGCAGGGAGCAATCAGCCCCAGCATTTT
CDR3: CASSSPAGSNQPQHF

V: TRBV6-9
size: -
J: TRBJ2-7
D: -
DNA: TGTGCCAGCAGTTACGGGGTTTTCGAGCAGTACTTC
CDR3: CASSYGVFEQYF

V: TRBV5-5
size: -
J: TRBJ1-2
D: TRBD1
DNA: TGTGCCAGCAGCTTGTGGTCAGGGGGCACACTGAACTATGGCTACACCTTC
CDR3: CASSLWSGGTLNYGYTF

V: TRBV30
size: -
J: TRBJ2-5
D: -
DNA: TGTGCCTGGAGTAAATACGCAGGGGCCCCTATACAAGAGACCCAGTACTTC
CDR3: CAWSKYAGAPIQETQYF

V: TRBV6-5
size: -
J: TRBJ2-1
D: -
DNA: TGTGCCAGCAGTTATTACGGCAGCAATGAGCAGTTCTTC
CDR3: CASSYYGSNEQFF

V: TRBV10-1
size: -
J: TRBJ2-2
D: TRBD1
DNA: TGCGCCAGCAGGAAAGGACAGGGCCGCAACACCGGGGAGCTGTTTTTT
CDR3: CASRKGQGRNTGELFF

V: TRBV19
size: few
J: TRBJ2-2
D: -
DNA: TGTGCCAGTAATCGGGGTACGGACACCGGGGAGCTGTTTTTT
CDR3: CASNRGTDTGELFF

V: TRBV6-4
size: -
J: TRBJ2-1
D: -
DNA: TGTGCCAGCAGTGACTCCGTGGGGCGCCCCTACAATGAGCAGTTCTTC
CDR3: CASSDSVGRPYNEQFF

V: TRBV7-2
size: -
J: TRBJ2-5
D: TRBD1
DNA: TGTGCCAGCAGACCTGGTAGGGGGACAGGGGCGAGAGAGACCCAGTACTTC
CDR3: CASRPGRGTGARETQYF